This T cell receptor beta chain was found in a study of T cell responses to AZD1222 COVID-19 vaccine. V lost 2 bases, J lost 11 bases, and 21 bases lay in between. The CDR3 spans 15 residues. Germline CDR1 reads MNHEY; CDR2 reads SMNVEV (reference sequence). Sequencing used immunoSEQ multiplex PCR; TCRdb keeps in-frame clones, though not all of them. The sample lists some 130,000 clones; around nine tenths were seen once. A note on this clone: What it recognizes is unknown.

Whole-study findings and limits: Donor demographics were predominantly white British with a female majority; clonal diversity may be underestimated.

The material sequenced was peripheral blood, taken on day 0 of AZD1222 vaccination. This sequence originates from an adult in good health. The V call is TRBV27, the J call TRBJ1-2; D possibly corresponds to TRBD1 (5 bases). For the CDR3, the DNA is TGTGCCAGCAGTTTACTAGGCACGGGACCTCTATTTTACACCTTC. It is translated as CASSLLGTGPLFYTF.